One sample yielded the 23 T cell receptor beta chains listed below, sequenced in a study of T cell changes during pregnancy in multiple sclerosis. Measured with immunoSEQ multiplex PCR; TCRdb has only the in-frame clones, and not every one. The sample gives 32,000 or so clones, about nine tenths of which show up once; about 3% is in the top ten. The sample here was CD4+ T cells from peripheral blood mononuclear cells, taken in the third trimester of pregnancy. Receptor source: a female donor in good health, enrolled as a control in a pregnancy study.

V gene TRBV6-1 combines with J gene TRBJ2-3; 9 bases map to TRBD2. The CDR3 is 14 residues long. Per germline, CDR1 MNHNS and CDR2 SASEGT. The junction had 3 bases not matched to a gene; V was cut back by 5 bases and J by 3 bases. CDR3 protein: CASSRSGRTDTQYF. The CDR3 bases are TGTGCCAGCAGTAGGAGCGGGAGGACAGATACGCAGTATTTT.

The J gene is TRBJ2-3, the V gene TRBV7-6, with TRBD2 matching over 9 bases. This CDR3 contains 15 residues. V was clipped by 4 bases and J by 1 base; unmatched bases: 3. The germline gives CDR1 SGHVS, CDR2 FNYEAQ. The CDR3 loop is CASSSRLAGTDTQYF. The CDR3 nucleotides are TGTGCCAGCAGCTCTAGACTAGCGGGCACAGATACGCAGTATTTT. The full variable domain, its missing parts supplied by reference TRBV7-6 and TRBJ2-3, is GAGVSQSPRYKVTKRGQDVALRCDPISGHVSLYWYRQALGQGPEFLTYFNYEAQQDKSGLPNDRFSAERPEGSISTLTIQRTEQRDSAMYRCASSSRLAGTDTQYFGPGTRLTVL.

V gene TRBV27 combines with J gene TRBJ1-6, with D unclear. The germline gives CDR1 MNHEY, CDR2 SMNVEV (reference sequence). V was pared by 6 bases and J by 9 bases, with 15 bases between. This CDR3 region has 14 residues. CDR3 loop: CASSLTFRGSPLHF. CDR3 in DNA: TGTGCCAGCAGCCTCACATTTAGAGGTTCACCCCTCCACTTT.

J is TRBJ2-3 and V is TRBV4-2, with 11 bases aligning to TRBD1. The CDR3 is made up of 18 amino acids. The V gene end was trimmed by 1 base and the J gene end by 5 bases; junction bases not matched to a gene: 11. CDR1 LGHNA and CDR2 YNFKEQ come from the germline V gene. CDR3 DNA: TGTGCCAGCAGCCAAGGAACCGGGACAGGGGGTAAAATAGATACGCAGTATTTT. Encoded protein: CASSQGTGTGGKIDTQYF.

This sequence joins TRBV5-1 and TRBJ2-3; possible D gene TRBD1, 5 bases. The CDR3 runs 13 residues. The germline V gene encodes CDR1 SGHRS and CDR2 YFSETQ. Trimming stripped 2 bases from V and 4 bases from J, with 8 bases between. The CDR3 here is CASSLPGPDTQYF. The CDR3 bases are TGCGCCAGCAGCTTACCAGGGCCAGATACGCAGTATTTT.

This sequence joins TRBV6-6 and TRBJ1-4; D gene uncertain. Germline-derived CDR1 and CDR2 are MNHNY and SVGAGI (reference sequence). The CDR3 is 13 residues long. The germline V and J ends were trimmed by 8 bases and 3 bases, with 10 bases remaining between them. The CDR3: CASRRGSNEKLFF. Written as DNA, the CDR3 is TGTGCCAGCCGCCGGGGATCTAATGAAAAACTGTTTTTT.

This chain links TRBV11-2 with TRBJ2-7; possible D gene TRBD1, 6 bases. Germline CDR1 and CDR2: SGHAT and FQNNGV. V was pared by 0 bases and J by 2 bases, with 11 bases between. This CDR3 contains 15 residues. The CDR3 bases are TGTGCCAGCAGCTTAGATCCTGGACAGACCTACGAGCAGTACTTC. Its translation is CASSLDPGQTYEQYF.

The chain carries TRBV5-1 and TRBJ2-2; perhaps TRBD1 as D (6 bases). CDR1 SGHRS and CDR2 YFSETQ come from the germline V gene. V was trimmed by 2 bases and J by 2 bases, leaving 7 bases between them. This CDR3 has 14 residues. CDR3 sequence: CASSLQGNTGELFF. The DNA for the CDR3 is TGCGCCAGCAGCTTACAGGGTAACACCGGGGAGCTGTTTTTT.

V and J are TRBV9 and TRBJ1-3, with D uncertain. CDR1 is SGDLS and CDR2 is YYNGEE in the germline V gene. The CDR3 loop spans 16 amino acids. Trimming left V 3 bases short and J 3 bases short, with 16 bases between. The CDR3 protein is CASSDTSGTFGNTIYF. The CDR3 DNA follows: TGTGCCAGCAGCGATACTTCAGGAACCTTTGGAAACACCATATATTTT.

The CDR3 protein is CASSFPGAPNYGYTF. The CDR3 DNA follows: TGTGCCAGCAGTTTTCCGGGAGCGCCCAACTATGGCTACACCTTC. J is TRBJ1-2 and V is TRBV28; D unresolved. CDR3 length: 15 residues. Trimming took 3 bases from V and 2 from J, leaving 13 bases between them. Germline CDR1 and CDR2: MDHEN and SYDVKM.

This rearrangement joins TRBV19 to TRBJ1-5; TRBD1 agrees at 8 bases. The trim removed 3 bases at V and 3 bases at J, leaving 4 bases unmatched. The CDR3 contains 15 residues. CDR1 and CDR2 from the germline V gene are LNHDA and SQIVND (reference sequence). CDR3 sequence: CASSMGDRLNQPQHF. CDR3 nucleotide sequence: TGTGCCAGTAGTATGGGGGACAGGCTCAATCAGCCCCAGCATTTT.

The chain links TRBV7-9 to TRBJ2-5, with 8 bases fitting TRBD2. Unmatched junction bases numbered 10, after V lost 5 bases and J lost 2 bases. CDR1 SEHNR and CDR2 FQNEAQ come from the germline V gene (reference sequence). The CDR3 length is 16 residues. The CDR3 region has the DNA TGTGCCAGCAGCGCCCGGGGGGGGGTAGGACAAGAGACCCAGTACTTC. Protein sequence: CASSARGGVGQETQYF.

CDR3 bases: TGTGCCAGCAGCGTCGACAGGACCGGGGAGCTGTTTTTT. Translated: CASSVDRTGELFF. This chain joins TRBV7-2 and TRBJ2-2, with D maybe TRBD1 (6 bases). The CDR3 totals 13 residues. Trimming stripped 5 bases from V and 5 bases from J, with 9 bases between. CDR1 and CDR2 (germline): SGHTA, FQGNSA.

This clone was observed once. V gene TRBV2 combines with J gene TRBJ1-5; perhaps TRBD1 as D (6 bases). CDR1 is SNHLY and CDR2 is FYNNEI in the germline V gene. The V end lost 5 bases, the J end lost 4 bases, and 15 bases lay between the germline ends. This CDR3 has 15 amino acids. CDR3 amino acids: CASSPTGLGNQPQHF. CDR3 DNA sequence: TGTGCCAGCAGTCCTACAGGGTTGGGGAATCAGCCCCAGCATTTT.

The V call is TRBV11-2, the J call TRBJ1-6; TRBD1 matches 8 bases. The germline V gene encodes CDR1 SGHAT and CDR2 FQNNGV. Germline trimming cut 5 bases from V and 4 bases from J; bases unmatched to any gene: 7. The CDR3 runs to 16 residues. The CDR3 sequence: CASSVKQGGYNSPLHF. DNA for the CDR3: TGTGCCAGCAGCGTAAAACAGGGGGGATATAATTCACCCCTCCACTTT.

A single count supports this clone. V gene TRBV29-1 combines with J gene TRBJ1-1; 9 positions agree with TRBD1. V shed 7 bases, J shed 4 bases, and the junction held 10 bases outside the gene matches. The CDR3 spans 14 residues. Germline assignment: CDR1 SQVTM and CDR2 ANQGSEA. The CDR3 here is CSAERDRVGTEAFF. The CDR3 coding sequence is TGCAGCGCCGAACGGGACAGGGTCGGCACTGAAGCTTTCTTT.

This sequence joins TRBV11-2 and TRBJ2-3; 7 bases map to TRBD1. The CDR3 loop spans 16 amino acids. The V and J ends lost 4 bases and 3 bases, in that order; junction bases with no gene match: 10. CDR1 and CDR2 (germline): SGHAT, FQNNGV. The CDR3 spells CASSSRRDSVTDTQYF. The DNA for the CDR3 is TGTGCCAGCAGCTCTCGCCGGGACAGTGTAACAGATACGCAGTATTTT.

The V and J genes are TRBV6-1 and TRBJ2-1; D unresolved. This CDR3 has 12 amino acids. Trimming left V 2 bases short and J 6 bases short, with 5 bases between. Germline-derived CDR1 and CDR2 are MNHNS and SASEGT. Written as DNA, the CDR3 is TGTGCCAGCAGTGAACCTATCAATGAGCAGTTCTTC. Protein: CASSEPINEQFF.

CDR3 region: CASSKGAWKRGNTEAFF. The DNA for the CDR3 is TGTGCCAGCAGCAAAGGGGCCTGGAAAAGGGGGAACACTGAAGCTTTCTTT. The chain joins TRBV21-1 to TRBJ1-1; TRBD1 is the table's D call, not checked against the DNA. TRBV21-1 is termed a pseudogene. The CDR3 spans 17 residues.

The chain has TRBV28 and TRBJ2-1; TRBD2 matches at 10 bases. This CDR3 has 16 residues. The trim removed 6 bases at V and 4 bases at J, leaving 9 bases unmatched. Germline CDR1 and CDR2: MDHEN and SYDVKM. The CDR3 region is CASRSGGVGVYNEQFF. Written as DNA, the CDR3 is TGTGCCAGCAGGAGCGGGGGGGTGGGGGTATACAATGAGCAGTTCTTC.

CDR3 coding DNA: TGTGCCAGCCTGTCCTTTTCTGACAGGGCCCATGGCTACACCTTC. This gives the protein CASLSFSDRAHGYTF. V usage is TRBV18 and J usage is TRBJ1-2; 7 positions match TRBD1. V gave up 8 bases and J gave up 6 bases; unmatched junction bases: 15. The germline V gene has CDR1 KGHSH and CDR2 LQKENI. This CDR3 is 15 amino acids long.

The CDR3 region is CASSLASAGEETQYF. CDR3 in DNA: TGTGCCAGCAGCTTGGCTTCGGCAGGGGAAGAGACCCAGTACTTC. The chain links TRBV5-4 to TRBJ2-5; TRBD1 might be the D (6 bases). Germline CDR1 reads SGHNT; CDR2 reads YYREEE (reference sequence). This CDR3 spans 15 amino acids. V lost 0 bases, J lost 3 bases, and 12 bases lay in between. Variable domain in full (rest from reference TRBV5-4 and TRBJ2-5): ETGVTQSPTHLIKTRGQQVTLRCSSQSGHNTVSWYQQALGQGPQFIFQYYREEENGRGNFPPRFSGLQFPNYSSELNVNALELDDSALYLCASSLASAGEETQYFGPGTRLLVL.

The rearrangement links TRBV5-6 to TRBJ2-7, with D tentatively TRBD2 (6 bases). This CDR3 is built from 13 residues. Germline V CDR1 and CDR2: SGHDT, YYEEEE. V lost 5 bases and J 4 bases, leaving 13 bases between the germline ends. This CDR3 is CASSPGRGYEQYF. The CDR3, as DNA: TGTGCCAGCAGTCCCGGACGGGGGTACGAGCAGTACTTC.